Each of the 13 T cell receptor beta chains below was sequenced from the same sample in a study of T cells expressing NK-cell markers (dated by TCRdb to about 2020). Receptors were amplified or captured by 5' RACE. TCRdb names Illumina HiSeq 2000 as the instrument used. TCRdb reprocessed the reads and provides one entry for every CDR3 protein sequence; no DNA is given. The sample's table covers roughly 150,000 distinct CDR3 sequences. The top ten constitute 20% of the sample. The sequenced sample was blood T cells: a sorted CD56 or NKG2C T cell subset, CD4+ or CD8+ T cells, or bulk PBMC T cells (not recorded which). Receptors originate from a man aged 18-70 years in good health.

The CDR3 sequence is CASSITGESYEQYF. V and J are TRBV9 and TRBJ2-7; the TCRdb call, TRBD1, lacks DNA for checking. Germline loops: CDR1 SGDLS, CDR2 YYNGEE. The CDR3 is made up of 14 amino acids.

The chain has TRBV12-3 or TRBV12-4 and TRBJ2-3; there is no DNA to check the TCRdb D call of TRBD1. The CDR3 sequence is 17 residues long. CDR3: CASSLGRFEGGADTQYF.

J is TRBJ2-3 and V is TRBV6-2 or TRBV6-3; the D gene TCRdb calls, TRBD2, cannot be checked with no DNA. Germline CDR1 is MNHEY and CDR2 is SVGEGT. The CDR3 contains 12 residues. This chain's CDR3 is CASSSGLYSQYF.

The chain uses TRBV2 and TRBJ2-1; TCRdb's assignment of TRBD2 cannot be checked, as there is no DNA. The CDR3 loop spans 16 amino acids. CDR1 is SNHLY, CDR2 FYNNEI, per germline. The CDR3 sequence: CASSKTLAGGPNEQFF.

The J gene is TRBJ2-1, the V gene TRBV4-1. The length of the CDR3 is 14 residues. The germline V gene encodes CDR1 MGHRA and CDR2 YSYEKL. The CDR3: CASSLRTGSNEQFF.

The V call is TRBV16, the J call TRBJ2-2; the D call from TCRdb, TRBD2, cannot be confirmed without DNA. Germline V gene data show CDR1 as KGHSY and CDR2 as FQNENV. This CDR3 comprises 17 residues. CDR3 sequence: CASSQEGTRSNTGELFF. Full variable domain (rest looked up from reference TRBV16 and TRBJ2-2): GEEVAQTPKHLVRGEGQKAKLYCAPIKGHSYVFWYQQVLKNEFKFLISFQNENVFDETGMPKERFSAKCLPNSPCSLEIQATKLEDSAVYFCASSQEGTRSNTGELFFGEGSRLTVL.

This CDR3 is CASSLGGGINQPQHF. The J gene is TRBJ1-5, the V gene TRBV5-1; TCRdb designates TRBD1, a call that cannot be tested without DNA. The CDR3 is 15 residues long. Germline CDR1 is SGHRS and CDR2 is YFSETQ.

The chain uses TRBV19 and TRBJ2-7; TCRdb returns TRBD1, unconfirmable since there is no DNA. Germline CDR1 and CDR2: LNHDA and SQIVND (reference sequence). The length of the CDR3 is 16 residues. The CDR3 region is CASSRLLGASSYEQYF.

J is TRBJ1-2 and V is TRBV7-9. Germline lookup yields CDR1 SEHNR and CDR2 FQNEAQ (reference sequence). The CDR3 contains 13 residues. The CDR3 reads CASSLAALGGYTF.

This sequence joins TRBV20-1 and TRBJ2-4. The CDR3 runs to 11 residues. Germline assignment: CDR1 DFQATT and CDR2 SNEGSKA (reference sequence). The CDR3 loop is CSAILGAFQYF.

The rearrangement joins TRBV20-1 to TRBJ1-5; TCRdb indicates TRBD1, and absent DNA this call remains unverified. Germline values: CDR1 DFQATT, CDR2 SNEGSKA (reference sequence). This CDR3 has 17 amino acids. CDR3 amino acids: CSADQRGTASWNQPQHF.

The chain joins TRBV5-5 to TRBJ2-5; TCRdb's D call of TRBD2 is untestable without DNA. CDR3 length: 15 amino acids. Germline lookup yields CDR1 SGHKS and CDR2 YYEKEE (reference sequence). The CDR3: CASSPGVSVSETQYF.

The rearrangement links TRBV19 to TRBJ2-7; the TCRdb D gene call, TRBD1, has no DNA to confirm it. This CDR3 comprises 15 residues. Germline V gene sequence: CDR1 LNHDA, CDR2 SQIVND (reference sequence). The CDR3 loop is CASSIWDRGSYEQYF.